This TCR beta chain was observed in a study of beta chain features in type 1 diabetes. Findings of the study overall: Shortening that was moderate but significant affected the TCRB CDR3s of Type 1 diabetes patients in all four CD4+ subsets. PCR might favor shorter templates, but any such skew would affect patients and controls equally. The similarity of naive, central memory and Treg TCRB repertoires appeared greater among patients than among healthy donors.

Expressed TCRB transcripts were sequenced because the isolated RNA had all been reverse transcribed beforehand. Some clones are missing from TCRdb's copy, which holds only in-frame ones; the method was immunoSEQ multiplex PCR. The sample lists more than 95,000 clones, over 25% occurring once. Worth noting for this clone: The antigen is not known.

Germline V gene lookup returns CDR1 SNHLY and CDR2 FYNNEI. The CDR3 length is 14 residues. V lost 5 bases and J 5 bases, leaving 13 bases between the germline ends. Every donor provided one heparinised blood draw, which averaged around 110 mL. Purity exceeding 98% was reached by all sorted populations. The rearrangement uses TRBV2 and TRBJ1-3; maybe TRBD1 (6 bases). The specimen was central memory CD4+ T cells from blood. This clonotype was sampled from a woman aged 18-30 years with type 1 diabetes. The CDR3 region has the DNA TGTGCCAGCAGTTCGGCAGGGGCGAGAAACACCATATATTTT. It specifies CASSSAGARNTIYF.